The rows below give T cell receptor beta chains drawn from one sample of a study of cytomegalovirus exposure and HLA in healthy donors. Assay used: immunoSEQ multiplex PCR; TCRdb lists only in-frame clones, some missing. The sample has approximately 150,000 clones, 84% seen once. Sequenced input: PBMCs. Every receptor here comes from a girl aged 5 to 17 in good health and CMV-seropositive. CDR3s include the opening cysteine and the closing phenylalanine or tryptophan. The D gene is left open where the match is weak. Clone size is shown for a subset of rows, as once, few, many or a class of expanded clone.

cdr3_aa cdr3_nt clone_size v_call d_call j_call
CASSWAGNLGEQYF TGTGCCAGCAGCTGGGCCGGGAACTTAGGGGAGCAGTACTTC - TRBV11-3 - TRBJ2-7
CARSLGPQSNQPQHF TGTGCCAGAAGTTTGGGGCCTCAAAGCAATCAGCCCCAGCATTTT - TRBV5-3 - TRBJ1-5
CASSRNRAPGANVLTF TGTGCCAGCAGCCGGAACAGGGCACCTGGGGCCAACGTCCTGACTTTC - TRBV14 - TRBJ2-6
CASSPTGGVYGYTF TGTGCCAGCAGCCCAACAGGGGGAGTATATGGCTACACCTTC - TRBV7-9 TRBD1 TRBJ1-2
CATSRDQQEAFF TGTGCCACCAGCAGAGATCAACAGGAAGCTTTCTTT - TRBV15 - TRBJ1-1
CASTRDRAGNQPQHF TGTGCCAGCACCCGAGACAGGGCGGGCAATCAGCCCCAGCATTTT - TRBV2 TRBD1 TRBJ1-5
CASSLSLGPGAFF TGTGCCAGCAGTTTAAGCCTAGGCCCCGGGGCTTTCTTT - TRBV6-1 - TRBJ1-1
CASSYVSGGTDTQYF TGTGCCAGCAGTTACGTTTCCGGGGGGACAGATACGCAGTATTTT once TRBV6-5 TRBD2 TRBJ2-3
CASSVDRSWARSISYEQYF TGTGCCAGCAGTGTTGACAGGTCCTGGGCTCGCTCCATCTCCTACGAGCAGTACTTC once TRBV2 - TRBJ2-7
CASSGSLGGTQYF TGTGCCAGCAGTGGCAGCCTCGGGGGGACCCAGTACTTC - TRBV2 - TRBJ2-5
CASSIETEAGELFF TGTGCCAGTAGTATAGAAACAGAAGCCGGGGAGCTGTTTTTT - TRBV19 - TRBJ2-2
CASSPGGTQPYEQYF TGTGCCAGCAGCCCCGGGGGGACGCAGCCCTACGAGCAGTACTTC - TRBV9 TRBD2 TRBJ2-7
CASSAGVSSYNEQFF TGTGCCAGCAGCGCCGGGGTTAGCTCCTACAATGAGCAGTTCTTC - TRBV9 - TRBJ2-1
CASSLAGRGGELFF TGTGCCAGCAGCTTAGCAGGTAGAGGCGGGGAGCTGTTTTTT - TRBV7-9 - TRBJ2-2
CASSLQDDSYEQYF TGTGCCAGCAGCTTACAGGATGACTCCTACGAGCAGTACTTC - TRBV7-6 - TRBJ2-7
CASSDSTESYGYTF TGTGCCAGCAGTGACTCGACAGAGAGCTATGGCTACACCTTC once TRBV6-4 - TRBJ1-2
CASSFVPGQGANEKLFF TGTGCCAGCAGCTTCGTCCCGGGACAGGGGGCGAATGAAAAACTGTTTTTT - TRBV7-2 TRBD1 TRBJ1-4
CASSLDTTSGGHEQFF TGTGCCAGCAGCTTAGATACGACTAGCGGGGGCCATGAGCAGTTCTTC - TRBV11-3 TRBD2 TRBJ2-1
CTRTPRTSGSYEQYF TGCACCAGAACGCCCCGGACTAGCGGATCCTACGAGCAGTACTTC - TRBV1 - TRBJ2-7
CATSRVTLRLNEKLFF TGTGCCACCAGCAGAGTAACTCTTCGATTAAATGAAAAACTGTTTTTT - TRBV15 - TRBJ1-4
CASSHPGGNQPQHF TGTGCCAGCAGTCACCCCGGGGGGAATCAGCCCCAGCATTTT - TRBV6-1 - TRBJ1-5
CASSSLSGGFGEQYF TGTGCCAGCAGCTCCTTGTCAGGGGGCTTTGGCGAGCAGTACTTC - TRBV11-2 TRBD1 TRBJ2-7
CASSYGRRGNQPQHF TGTGCCAGCAGTTACGGAAGGAGGGGCAATCAGCCCCAGCATTTT - TRBV5-6 - TRBJ1-5
CASSARGTWELFF TGTGCCAGCAGTGCCCGGGGAACCTGGGAGCTGTTTTTT once TRBV2 - TRBJ2-2
CASTETGNYGYTF TGTGCCAGCACCGAGACAGGGAACTATGGCTACACCTTC - TRBV7-9 TRBD1 TRBJ1-2